The 20 T cell receptor beta chains below all came from one sample that was sequenced in a study of graft-versus-host responses after intestinal transplantation. Here immunoSEQ multiplex PCR was the method, and the copy in TCRdb shows in-frame clones only, minus some. This sample has about 31,000 clones, with about four fifths found just once. These receptors' antigens are unknown. Sequencing used unstimulated CD8+ T cells sorted from spleen or lymph node cells, obtained before intestinal transplant. The receptors come from a human donor who received an intestinal transplant.

This clone turned up a few times. The J gene is TRBJ2-7, the V gene TRBV6-5, with 9 positions matching TRBD1. Germline CDR1 and CDR2: MNHEY and SVGAGI. The V gene end was trimmed by 6 bases and the J gene end by 7 bases; junction bases not matched to a gene: 13. The length of the CDR3 is 15 residues. DNA for the CDR3: TGTGCCAGCAGCCCCAAGGACAGGGGTGGTTGGGAGCAGTACTTC. It translates to CASSPKDRGGWEQYF.

CDR3 amino acids: CASRAGGTDTQYF. As DNA, the CDR3 is TGTGCCAGCAGAGCTGGAGGCACAGATACGCAGTATTTT. The J gene is TRBJ2-3, the V gene TRBV14; unclear D gene. CDR1 is SGHDN and CDR2 is FVKESK in the germline V gene. This CDR3 has 13 amino acids. Trimming stripped 6 bases from V and 1 base from J, with 8 bases between.

The chain uses TRBV6-8 and TRBJ2-3; D remains unclear. V lost 10 bases and J lost 2, with 19 bases in between. The germline V gene encodes CDR1 MNHGY and CDR2 SAAAGT. The CDR3 is 15 residues long. The CDR3 DNA reads as TGTGCCACCAGCCCTATTGCGGCATACACAGATACGCAGTATTTT. Translating gives CATSPIAAYTDTQYF.

The chain links TRBV4-1 to TRBJ2-2, with D unresolved. CDR1 MGHRA and CDR2 YSYEKL come from the germline V gene. The ends were cut back, 4 bases at V and 3 bases at J, with 15 bases in the middle. The CDR3 runs to 16 residues. CDR3 DNA sequence: TGCGCCAGCAGCCCCTCCACCGGGTGGGACACCGGGGAGCTGTTTTTT. Amino acid sequence: CASSPSTGWDTGELFF.

The rearrangement links TRBV5-8 to TRBJ2-7, with TRBD1 matching 8 bases. The V segment lost 6 bases and the J segment 6 bases; nucleotides outside the gene matches: 14. The germline V gene has CDR1 SGHTS and CDR2 YDEGEE. The CDR3 is 15 residues long. In nucleotides, the CDR3 is TGTGCCAGCAAACAAAGGCAGGGGGCTCTTTTCGAGCAGTACTTC. This codes for CASKQRQGALFEQYF.

The chain carries TRBV6-1 and TRBJ2-1, with 7 positions matching TRBD2. V shed 8 bases and J 7 bases; nucleotides not matched to a gene: 5. Germline V gene data show CDR1 as MNHNS and CDR2 as SASEGT. This CDR3 comprises 12 residues. The CDR3 sequence is CASDDGGNEQFF. Written as DNA, the CDR3 is TGTGCCAGCGACGACGGGGGGAATGAGCAGTTCTTC.

The chain carries TRBV23-1 and TRBJ2-7; 7 positions match TRBD1. TRBV23-1 is placed among ORFs of uncertain function. V shed 0 bases, J shed 2 bases, and the junction held 13 bases outside the gene matches. The CDR3 spans 18 residues. CDR3 sequence (DNA): TGCGCCAGCAGTCAATCCCCACCGACCGTACAGGGGCCCTACGAGCAGTACTTC. This translates into CASSQSPPTVQGPYEQYF.

This clone appeared once. The rearrangement links TRBV28 to TRBJ2-7; D gene uncertain. Germline V gene data show CDR1 as MDHEN and CDR2 as SYDVKM. V lost 3 bases and J 2 bases, leaving 14 bases between the germline ends. The CDR3 runs 15 residues. Here the CDR3 DNA reads TGTGCCAGCAGTTTCCAATCTGCCAGGCCCTACGAGCAGTACTTC. Amino acids: CASSFQSARPYEQYF.

The chain joins TRBV29-1 to TRBJ2-1; 7 bases are a match to TRBD2. CDR1 SQVTM and CDR2 ANQGSEA come from the germline V gene. The CDR3 spans 15 residues. Trimming removed 0 bases from V and 6 bases from J; junction bases left unmatched: 8. CDR3 bases: TGCAGCGTTGAAGATTTGGCGGGAGTGGCCAATGAGCAGTTCTTC. It is translated as CSVEDLAGVANEQFF.

In regard to this clone: Since a far larger clone is one base different, this is likely a read error. The rearrangement uses TRBV5-6 and TRBJ2-7; 11 bases fit TRBD2. Germline trimming cut 5 bases from V and 3 bases from J; bases unmatched to any gene: 7. Germline V gene sequence: CDR1 SGHDT, CDR2 YYEEEE. The CDR3 is 15 residues long. The CDR3 spells CASSEPGLAGYEQYF. The DNA for the CDR3 is TGTGCCAGCAGTGAACCTGGACTAGCGGGCTACGAGCAGTACTTC.

The gene calls are TRBV28 and TRBJ2-3; the D gene is possibly TRBD2 (6 bases). The length of the CDR3 is 16 residues. Germline values: CDR1 MDHEN, CDR2 SYDVKM. Trimming pared 5 bases from V and 2 bases from J, leaving 17 bases between. DNA for the CDR3: TGTGCCAGCAGTATAAGTCTAGCGCCCCTCACAGATACGCAGTATTTT. Its protein product is CASSISLAPLTDTQYF.

The V gene is TRBV7-9, the J gene TRBJ1-1; TRBD1 is a possible D gene (5 bases). V was clipped by 8 bases and J by 3 bases, with 22 bases between them. The CDR3 covers 16 residues. From germline, CDR1 is SEHNR and CDR2 FQNEAQ (reference sequence). CDR3 loop: CASVFFAGVGDTEAFF. CDR3 bases: TGTGCCAGCGTTTTCTTCGCGGGGGTCGGGGACACTGAAGCTTTCTTT.

Only one count was recorded for this clone. This chain uses TRBV7-9 with TRBJ2-5; tentatively, D is TRBD2 (6 bases). The DNA end favors TRBJ2-7, so the J call may be wrong. Looked up from germline, CDR1 is SEHNR and CDR2 is FQNEAQ (reference sequence). This CDR3 is 15 amino acids long. The CDR3 protein is CASSLAVAASYEQYF. The CDR3 region has the DNA TGTGCCAGCAGCTTAGCCGTAGCGGCGTCTTACGAGCAGTACTTC.

J is TRBJ2-3 and V is TRBV7-6, with 9 bases that match TRBD1. This CDR3 is built from 15 residues. J gave up 3 bases and V 5 bases, and 6 bases lay outside the gene matches. Germline CDR1 reads SGHVS; CDR2 reads FNYEAQ. The CDR3 spells CASSRGTGITDTQYF. The CDR3 DNA reads TGTGCCAGCAGCCGAGGGACAGGGATTACAGATACGCAGTATTTT.

The sample holds a few counts of this clone. This chain connects TRBV23-1 to TRBJ2-5; the D is unclear. TRBV23-1 is an ORF; its function is uncertain. CDR3 length: 14 amino acids. V was pared by 6 bases and J by 5 bases, with 16 bases between. This CDR3 is CASSQTGCEETQYF. The CDR3, as DNA: TGCGCCAGCAGCCAAACGGGTTGTGAGGAGACCCAGTACTTC.

The V gene is TRBV27, the J gene TRBJ2-7; 8 bases align to TRBD1. The CDR3 has 14 amino acids. CDR1 and CDR2 (germline): MNHEY, SMNVEV (reference sequence). With 4 bases clipped from V and 3 bases from J, the junction kept 5 bases outside the gene matches. CDR3 sequence: CASSWYRGDYEQYF. CDR3 sequence (DNA): TGTGCCAGCAGTTGGTACAGGGGGGACTACGAGCAGTACTTC.

The chain carries TRBV11-2 and TRBJ2-2; possible D gene TRBD1, 5 bases. Germline V gene sequence: CDR1 SGHAT, CDR2 FQNNGV. V lost 1 base, J lost 2 bases, and 11 bases lay in between. This CDR3 comprises 16 residues. CDR3 region: CASSLVPRVNTGELFF. For the CDR3, the DNA is TGTGCCAGCAGCTTAGTACCCAGGGTTAACACCGGGGAGCTGTTTTTT.

CDR3 in amino acids: CASSYREDSYEQYF. CDR3 in DNA: TGTGCCAGCAGTTATAGGGAGGACTCCTACGAGCAGTACTTC. The rearrangement links TRBV6-5 to TRBJ2-7, with D perhaps TRBD2 (6 bases). Per the germline V gene, CDR1 is MNHEY and CDR2 is SVGAGI. Trimming took off 3 bases at V and 0 bases at J, with 9 bases between the two ends. This CDR3 has 14 amino acids.

The chain employs TRBV28 and TRBJ1-2, with 10 bases fitting TRBD1. The CDR3 loop spans 15 amino acids. In germline, CDR1 is MDHEN, CDR2 SYDVKM. Trimming removed 6 bases from V and 5 bases from J; junction bases left unmatched: 9. The CDR3 is CASSPSRTGGYGYTF. CDR3 nucleotide sequence: TGTGCCAGCAGCCCTTCCCGGACAGGGGGATATGGCTACACCTTC.

The J gene is TRBJ2-7, the V gene TRBV4-1; D ambiguous. CDR3 length equals 14 residues. V lost 0 bases and J lost 0, with 6 bases in between. CDR1 MGHRA and CDR2 YSYEKL come from the germline V gene. The CDR3 region has the DNA TGCGCCAGCAGCCAAGATTCGGTCTCCTACGAGCAGTACTTC. Translating gives CASSQDSVSYEQYF.